This T cell receptor (beta chain) was captured by sequencing in a study of shared clonotypes between healthy human individuals (dated by TCRdb to the early 2020s). In the study overall: The cohort included a few men and two women between 18 and 49 years of age. To estimate repertoire size and how much clonotypes are shared between individuals, the study performed deep sequencing of blood TCR repertoires from about 5 healthy adults. For each donor, CD4 naive and CD4 memory were each run on three plates, CD8 naive on two plates, and CD8 memory on one plate. To increase sequencing depth and limit assay-specific biases, different laboratories used diverse techniques to prepare libraries and sequence TCR repertoires. Each donor's leukapheresis produced roughly between about 0.8 and 10 billion PBMCs.

The donors were healthy, HIV-negative adults with no recently reported acute infections or vaccinations. Only Caucasian adults living in Nashville, Tennessee, USA were represented among the donors. Magnetic negative selection was used to enrich CD4+ T cells, after which naive cells were positively selected on CD45RA and the negative fraction became the memory subset. Blood was collected by leukapheresis, and PBMCs were isolated by Ficoll-Histopaque density gradient centrifugation and then cryopreserved in liquid nitrogen vapor phase. Analytical flow cytometry was used to check the purity and quantity of each magnetically sorted T cell population. Each sorted fraction had its genomic DNA isolated and then quantified by UV absorbance on a Nanodrop 2000c. V and J lose 1 base and 1 base, and a span of 13 bases separates them. Including cysteine and phenylalanine, the CDR3 has 15 amino acids. Only the CDR3 DNA stays, 45 bases, in frame from base 1. According to the germline V gene (reference sequence), CDR1 reads GTSNPN and CDR2 reads SVGIG.

Results the study describes overall, beyond this receptor: The genetic and exposure-history diversity represented was limited by the small number of donors. Pairwise subsampling led to the expectation that sequencing depth would affect the degree of clonotype sharing among donors. Rarefaction of sorted-subset datasets indicated incomplete sequencing despite the large sequencing depth. Sampling was limited to blood, and TCR repertoires in tissue likely differ from TCR repertoires in blood. Higher generation probabilities were observed for clonotypes shared by all four sorted-subset donors than for non-shared clonotypes. Across a handful of donors, about 4.5% of naive CD4, roughly 3.8% of naive CD8, approximately 2.5% of memory CD4, and approximately 0.4% of memory CD8 clonotypes were shared. Estimated clonotype richness was generally larger for naive than for memory subsets.

Using the deep immunoSEQ assay, TCR CDR3 regions were amplified from genomic DNA by multiplex PCR. For each cell subset, the extracted genomic DNA was distributed evenly across all wells of several immunoSEQ 96-well plates, and each plate served as one replicate. For sorted subsets, about 200 ng genomic DNA, equal to approximately 30,000 T cell genomes, was loaded into each replicate PCR. Purified libraries were measured with a Qubit 3.0 fluorometer, size-checked on a Bioanalyzer 2100, and measured again with the KAPA Library Quantification kit. Every immunoSEQ 96-well plate was sequenced on a separate single-read 150-cycle Illumina NextSeq 550 flow cell. Under the source paper's analysis protocol: The immunoSEQ output contained only junctional sequences without quality scores, so filtering could not match that applied to full-length reads. Sequences were annotated with PyIR, a Python wrapper for IgBLAST v1.9, and V/J genes and CDR3 were assigned using IMGT germline references. Reads were removed for weak V/J assignments (E-value above 1e-6), missing CDR3, stop codons, out-of-frame junctions, or ambiguous translated residues. V3J clonotypes were defined as sequences sharing the same inferred V gene, J gene, and CDR3 amino acid sequence. Percentage overlap between repertoires was calculated by dividing the number of shared unique clonotypes by the size of the smaller repertoire. RTK rarefaction, the Chao1 estimator, and Recon v2.1 estimates of unobserved clonotypes were used to assess repertoire richness. OLGA was used to compute generation probabilities for all TCRbeta clonotypes that the gDNA method yielded from four donors. Not all clones reach the TCRdb copy of this immuneACCESS table, which keeps in-frame sequences only. Checked studies attribute under half of the gap to unresolved V genes and leave the rest unexplained. D and trimming were read from the DNA, whereas the V and J calls and clone size are those reported in that table. This sample lists roughly 2.5 million clones; more than 90% were detected once. The ten largest clones capture 0.13% to 0.15% of the sample.

In the case of this clone: Its antigen is not yet known. Base-call qualities are not available, and no considerably larger clone is one nucleotide away.

The chain employs TRBV30 and TRBJ2-5; the D segment cannot be called with confidence. The sequenced material came from naive CD4+ T cells sorted from blood. The cell subset or site label, read with the paper, signifies: CD45RA+ positively selected. The clonotype originates from a man younger than 35 in good health. The bases are TGTGCCTGGAGTGGCTTCGTAGAGACCCAAGAGACCCAGTACTTC. This gives the protein CAWSGFVETQETQYF.